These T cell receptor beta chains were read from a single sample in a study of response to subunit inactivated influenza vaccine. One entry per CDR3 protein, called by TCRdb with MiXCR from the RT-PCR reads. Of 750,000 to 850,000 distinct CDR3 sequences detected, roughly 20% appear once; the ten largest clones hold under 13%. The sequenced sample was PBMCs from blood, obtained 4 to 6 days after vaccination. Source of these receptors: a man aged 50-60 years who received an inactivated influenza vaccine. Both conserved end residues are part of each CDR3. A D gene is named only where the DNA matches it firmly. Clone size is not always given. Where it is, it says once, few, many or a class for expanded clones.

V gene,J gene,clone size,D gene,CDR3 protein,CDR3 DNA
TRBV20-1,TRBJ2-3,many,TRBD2,CSARGLAGITDTQYF,TGCAGTGCACGAGGCCTAGCGGGAATCACAGATACGCAGTATTTT
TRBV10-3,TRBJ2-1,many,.,CAISPAGPGYNEQFF,TGTGCCATCAGTCCAGCAGGACCGGGGTACAATGAGCAGTTCTTC
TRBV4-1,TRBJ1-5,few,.,CASSREGGTVDQPQHF,TGCGCCAGCAGCCGAGAGGGAGGGACGGTCGATCAGCCCCAGCATTTT
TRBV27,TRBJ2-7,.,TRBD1,CASNRQGGSYEQYF,TGTGCCAGCAACCGACAGGGGGGGTCCTACGAGCAGTACTTC
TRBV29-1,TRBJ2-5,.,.,CSVEDGGRQETQYF,TGCAGCGTTGAAGATGGCGGACGACAAGAGACCCAGTACTTC
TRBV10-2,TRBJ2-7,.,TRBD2,CASRGSGSGEQYF,TGCGCCAGCAGGGGTAGCGGGAGTGGCGAGCAGTACTTC
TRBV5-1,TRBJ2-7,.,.,CASSLGQFGEQYF,TGCGCCAGCAGCTTGGGACAGTTCGGAGAGCAGTACTTC
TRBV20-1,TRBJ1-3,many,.,CSAGGESGNTIYF,TGCAGTGCAGGGGGGGAGTCTGGAAACACCATATATTTT
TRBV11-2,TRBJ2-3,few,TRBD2,CASTLSRGLAGSDTQYF,TGTGCCAGCACCCTAAGCCGGGGACTAGCGGGATCAGATACGCAGTATTTT
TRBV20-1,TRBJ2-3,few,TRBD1,CSATPGQGASTDTQYF,TGCAGTGCTACCCCCGGACAGGGGGCTAGCACAGATACGCAGTATTTT
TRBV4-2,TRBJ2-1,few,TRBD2,CASSQEWLAGHNEQFF,TGTGCCAGCAGCCAAGAGTGGCTAGCGGGGCACAATGAGCAGTTCTTC
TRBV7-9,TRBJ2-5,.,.,CASSKTTTQETQYF,TGTGCCAGCAGCAAAACCACTACCCAAGAGACCCAGTACTTC
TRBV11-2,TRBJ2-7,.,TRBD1,CASSPQGQVYEQYF,TGTGCCAGCAGCCCTCAGGGACAGGTCTACGAGCAGTACTTC
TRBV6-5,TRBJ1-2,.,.,CASSWAGDGYTF,TGTGCCAGCAGTTGGGCAGGAGATGGCTACACCTTC
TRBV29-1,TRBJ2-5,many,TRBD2,CSARRGSGEGRETQYF,TGCAGCGCGCGGCGGGGGTCCGGCGAGGGACGGGAGACCCAGTACTTC
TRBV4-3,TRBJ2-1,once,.,CASSQDLVTSRGASNEQFF,TGCGCCAGCAGCCAAGATCTGGTGACTAGCAGGGGGGCCAGTAATGAGCAGTTCTTC
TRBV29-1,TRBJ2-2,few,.,CSVGPGVDGAKNTGELFF,TGCAGCGTTGGGCCCGGGGTGGATGGAGCCAAAAACACCGGGGAGCTGTTTTTT
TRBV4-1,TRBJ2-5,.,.,CASSQDPTTFYGTQYF,TGCGCCAGCAGCCAAGATCCGACAACCTTCTACGGGACCCAGTACTTC
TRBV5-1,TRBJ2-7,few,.,CASSLSGIDEQYF,TGCGCCAGCAGCTTGTCGGGGATCGACGAGCAGTACTTC
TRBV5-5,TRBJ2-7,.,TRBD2,CASSPQLAGATYEQYF,TGTGCCAGCAGCCCGCAACTAGCGGGAGCAACCTACGAGCAGTACTTC
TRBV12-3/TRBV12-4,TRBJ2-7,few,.,CASSSVGPPSYEQYF,TGTGCCAGCAGCTCCGTGGGTCCTCCCTCCTACGAGCAGTACTTC
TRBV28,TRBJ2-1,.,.,CASSPLDGNNEQFF,TGTGCCAGCAGCCCCCTGGACGGCAACAATGAGCAGTTCTTC
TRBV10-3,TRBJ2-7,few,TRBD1,CAISEGQAKKQYF,TGTGCCATCAGTGAGGGACAGGCAAAAAAGCAGTACTTC
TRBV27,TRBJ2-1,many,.,CASSFVTGRPGTNEQFF,TGTGCCAGCAGTTTTGTCACGGGCCGCCCAGGGACGAATGAGCAGTTCTTC
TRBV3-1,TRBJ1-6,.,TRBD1,CASGYGTGKNSPLHF,TGTGCCAGCGGTTATGGGACAGGGAAGAATTCACCCCTCCACTTT
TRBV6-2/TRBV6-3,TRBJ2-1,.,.,CASKWRESSYNEQFF,TGTGCCAGCAAGTGGCGGGAAAGCTCCTACAATGAGCAGTTCTTC
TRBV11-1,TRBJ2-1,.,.,CASSLAVFYNEQFF,TGTGCCAGCAGCTTAGCGGTCTTCTACAATGAGCAGTTCTTC
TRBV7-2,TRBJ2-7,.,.,CASSSYPQNEQYF,TGTGCCAGCAGCTCCTATCCCCAAAACGAGCAGTACTTC